This T cell receptor (beta chain) was documented in a study of shared clonotypes between healthy human individuals. Study information: Researchers assigned three CD4 naive, three CD4 memory, two CD8 naive and one CD8 memory plate to each donor.

The V gene's germline CDR1 is WNHNN and CDR2 SYGVQD (reference sequence). Trimming took 0 bases from V and 4 from J, leaving 7 bases between them. CDR3 size: 14 residues. This clone was seen only once. The antigen remains undetermined. The assay used deep level. Method: immunoSEQ multiplex PCR; TCRdb's copy keeps in-frame clones and lacks some. This sample carries hundreds of thousands of clones, around 72% of them seen once, and the ten largest clones take 1.8%. Study-wide points: The researchers took only blood, and tissue repertoires probably look different. In contrast to clonotypes shared by all four donors, non-shared clonotypes had lower generation probabilities.

The chain joins TRBV10-1 to TRBJ2-1; no firm D call. This TCR derives from a woman between 25 and 40 years old in good health. Sequencing was carried out using memory CD4+ T cells sorted from blood. Subset meaning: CD45RA-negative fraction. The CDR3 loop reads CASSESKEYNEQFF. The CDR3 coding sequence is TGCGCCAGCAGTGAGTCGAAGGAATACAATGAGCAGTTCTTC.